Below, 15 T cell receptor beta chains from the same sample are listed, as sequenced in a study of T cell repertoires in cytomegalovirus infection. TCRdb itself ran the reads through MiXCR, one entry per CDR3 protein. The table records hundreds of thousands of distinct CDR3 sequences, around 10% of them present only once. The source material was PBMCs. The receptors originated from a human donor in good health (CMV status not recorded). Some clones in this sample may be carry-over from other donors' samples.

This clonotype was seen at least ten times. The chain recombines TRBV20-1 with TRBJ1-1; no definite D call. Trimming shortened V by 4 bases and J by 0 bases, and 6 bases separated the two germline ends. CDR1 and CDR2 from the germline V gene are DFQATT and SNEGSKA (reference sequence). The CDR3 spans 12 residues. The CDR3 here is CSATQMNTEAFF. The CDR3 nucleotides read TGCAGTGCTACGCAAATGAACACTGAAGCTTTCTTT.

The V and J genes are TRBV20-1 and TRBJ1-1; D unclear. V was trimmed by 6 bases and J by 1 base, leaving 12 bases between them. Germline V gives CDR1 DFQATT, CDR2 SNEGSKA (reference sequence). The CDR3 totals 13 residues. CDR3 sequence: CSAPRPQNTEAFF. In DNA form, the CDR3 reads TGCAGTGCCCCGAGGCCCCAGAACACTGAAGCTTTCTTT.

This clonotype was picked up a small number of times. The chain carries TRBV27 and TRBJ2-7, with D tentatively TRBD2 (5 bases). CDR1 MNHEY and CDR2 SMNVEV come from the germline V gene (reference sequence). Trimming stripped 3 bases from V and 0 bases from J, with 12 bases between. The CDR3 extends over 15 amino acids. This CDR3 is CASSFQAASSYEQYF. Here the CDR3 DNA reads TGTGCCAGCAGTTTTCAAGCGGCTAGCTCCTACGAGCAGTACTTC.

This clonotype was seen repeatedly, ten times or more. The chain couples TRBV2 to TRBJ2-4; D might be TRBD2 (5 bases). With 8 bases removed from V and 1 base from J, the gap between germline ends came to 12 bases. Germline lookup yields CDR1 SNHLY and CDR2 FYNNEI. The CDR3 extends over 14 amino acids. CDR3 DNA: TGTGCCAGCCTTTTGGAGGTGGCCAAAAACATTCAGTACTTC. As protein: CASLLEVAKNIQYF.

J is TRBJ1-2 and V is TRBV15; TRBD1 is a possible D gene (6 bases). The CDR3 is 13 residues long. Trimming took off 3 bases at V and 2 bases at J, with 7 bases between the two ends. Germline V CDR1 and CDR2: LNHNV, YYDKDF (reference sequence). CDR3 sequence (DNA): TGTGCCACCAGCAGCGACAGGAACTATGGCTACACCTTC. Translated: CATSSDRNYGYTF.

This clonotype was detected ten times or more. This CDR3 reads CSARIRGGLETQYF. CDR3 DNA: TGCAGTGCTAGAATACGGGGGGGCTTGGAGACCCAGTACTTC. The chain is built from TRBV20-1 and TRBJ2-5; the match to TRBD2 covers 8 bases. V was clipped by 2 bases and J by 5 bases; unmatched bases: 7. CDR3 length equals 14 residues. CDR1 DFQATT and CDR2 SNEGSKA come from the germline V gene (reference sequence).

This clonotype appeared many times. CDR3 residues: CASSYSGVGEKLFF. CDR3 nucleotide sequence: TGTGCCAGCAGTTACTCTGGAGTTGGGGAAAAACTGTTTTTT. The gene calls are TRBV6-5 and TRBJ1-4, with no clear D. V was clipped by 0 bases and J by 8 bases, with 10 bases between them. The CDR3 covers 14 residues. CDR1 and CDR2 (germline): MNHEY, SVGAGI.

This clonotype was seen repeatedly, ten times or more. The V and J genes are TRBV2 and TRBJ2-1, with a possible D match to TRBD2 (6 bases). The CDR3 consists of 13 residues. Trimming took off 8 bases at V and 5 bases at J, with 13 bases between the two ends. Germline values: CDR1 SNHLY, CDR2 FYNNEI. The CDR3 spells CASGGTANNEQFF. CDR3 coding DNA: TGTGCCAGCGGCGGGACTGCTAACAATGAGCAGTTCTTC. The full variable domain, its missing parts supplied by reference TRBV2 and TRBJ2-1, is EPEVTQTPSHQVTQMGQEVILRCVPISNHLYFYWYRQILGQKVEFLVSFYNNEISEKSEIFDDQFSVERPDGSNFTLKIRSTKLEDSAMYFCASGGTANNEQFFGPGTRLTVL.

This clonotype was found many times. The rearrangement links TRBV6-4 to TRBJ2-3, with 8 bases that match TRBD2. V lost 6 bases to trimming and J lost 4 bases; unmatched junction nucleotides: 6. CDR3 size: 14 residues. Per the germline V gene, CDR1 is MRHNA and CDR2 is SNTAGT. CDR3 coding DNA: TGTGCCAGCAGCGCCGGGGGGGCCGCAGATACGCAGTATTTT. It is translated as CASSAGGAADTQYF.

This clonotype came up many times. V usage is TRBV7-2 and J usage is TRBJ2-3; D gene unclear. The CDR3 covers 13 residues. Per the germline V gene, CDR1 is SGHTA and CDR2 is FQGNSA. With 6 bases removed from V and 1 base from J, the gap between germline ends came to 8 bases. CDR3 sequence reads: CASSPAGTDTQYF. CDR3 DNA sequence: TGTGCCAGCAGTCCAGCAGGCACAGATACGCAGTATTTT.

This clonotype occurred many times. The chain has TRBV15 and TRBJ2-7; the D gene is possibly TRBD2 (6 bases). Per the germline V gene, CDR1 is LNHNV and CDR2 is YYDKDF (reference sequence). Trimming pared 1 base from V and 9 bases from J, leaving 16 bases between. CDR3 length equals 14 residues. Here the CDR3 DNA reads TGTGCCACCAGCAGAGTCGGCGGGGTCGCGGGGCAGTACTTC. Translating gives CATSRVGGVAGQYF.

The genes are TRBV20-1 and TRBJ2-7, with TRBD1 as a possible D gene (5 bases). Germline lookup yields CDR1 DFQATT and CDR2 SNEGSKA (reference sequence). The CDR3 is 12 residues long. Trimming shortened V by 0 bases and J by 6 bases, and 9 bases separated the two germline ends. CDR3 residues: CSAREQGVEQYF. DNA of the CDR3: TGCAGTGCTAGAGAACAAGGGGTCGAGCAGTACTTC.

In its sample, this clonotype was seen many times. The rearrangement joins TRBV12-3 or TRBV12-4 to TRBJ1-2; the D is unclear. With 6 bases removed from V and 2 bases from J, the gap between germline ends came to 10 bases. There are 13 residues in the CDR3. The CDR3 spells CASSVRQNYGYTF. The CDR3, as DNA: TGTGCCAGCAGCGTCAGACAAAACTATGGCTACACCTTC.

This clonotype was counted many times. This chain uses TRBV7-6 with TRBJ1-3, with 7 bases identical to TRBD1. Germline V gene lookup returns CDR1 SGHVS and CDR2 FNYEAQ. The V gene end was trimmed by 0 bases and the J gene end by 2 bases; junction bases not matched to a gene: 7. The CDR3 consists of 17 residues. This chain's CDR3 is CASSLAIGTAPGNTIYF. The CDR3 bases are TGTGCCAGCAGCTTAGCCATCGGGACAGCGCCTGGAAACACCATATATTTT.

This clonotype has just a few counts. The V call is TRBV2, the J call TRBJ1-2; possible D gene TRBD1, 6 bases. There are 13 residues in the CDR3. Per germline, CDR1 SNHLY and CDR2 FYNNEI. Trimming took 11 bases from V and 8 from J, leaving 21 bases between them. The CDR3, as DNA: TGTGCCGCAAGGTCTACAGGGCCCAGGGGCTACACCTTC. Its protein is CAARSTGPRGYTF.